Listed below are T cell receptor beta chains from one sample, sequenced in a study of T-cell reconstitution after alpha-beta-depleted transplantation in children. TCRdb itself ran the PCR reads through MiXCR, one entry per CDR3 protein. The sample contains around 600,000 distinct CDR3 sequences, under 25% of which appear only once. Material: PBMCs, mostly from graft donor cells, obtained 360 days after TCRalphabeta/CD19-depleted stem cell transplant. These receptors originate from a boy younger than two who had a stem cell transplant for acute myeloid leukemia, so the T cells may come from the graft donor. Each CDR3 is given with its conserved first and last residue. D genes are given only for firm matches. Not every row has a clone size; where given, it reads once, few, many or a size class.

CASSLAPTEAGELFF,TGTGCCAGCAGCTTGGCCCCGACAGAAGCCGGGGAGCTGTTTTTT,TRBV5-5,-,-,TRBJ2-2
CASNTRATDTQYF,TGTGCCAGCAATACTAGAGCCACAGATACGCAGTATTTT,TRBV12-3/TRBV12-4,-,many,TRBJ2-3
CASRKDGIQPQHF,TGTGCCAGCCGGAAAGACGGTATTCAGCCCCAGCATTTT,TRBV7-9,-,-,TRBJ1-5
CASSQHIQATNEKLFF,TGTGCCAGCAGCCAACATATACAAGCAACTAATGAAAAACTGTTTTTT,TRBV4-2,-,-,TRBJ1-4
CASRTGLAESGELFF,TGTGCCAGCAGGACGGGACTAGCGGAATCCGGGGAGCTGTTTTTT,TRBV12-3/TRBV12-4,TRBD2,few,TRBJ2-2
CASSSTGSDTQYF,TGTGCCAGCAGCTCCACGGGATCAGATACGCAGTATTTT,TRBV7-7,-,many,TRBJ2-3
CASSKGSLNEKLFF,TGTGCCAGCAGCAAAGGGTCGCTTAATGAAAAACTGTTTTTT,TRBV21-1,-,few,TRBJ1-4
CATRPITTGAYEQYF,TGTGCCACCAGACCGATCACGACAGGGGCCTACGAGCAGTACTTC,TRBV27,TRBD1,few,TRBJ2-7
CASSLGYSNTYEQYF,TGTGCCAGCAGCTTAGGTTACAGCAATACCTACGAGCAGTACTTC,TRBV7-8,-,few,TRBJ2-7
CSARDPSTAGFGLGF,TGCAGTGCTAGGGACCCATCGACAGCCGGCTTTGGCTTAGGTTTT,TRBV20-1,-,few,TRBJ1-4
CASSLAPLGAGGTYNEQFF,TGTGCCAGCAGCTTAGCCCCCCTGGGAGCGGGGGGGACCTACAATGAGCAGTTCTTC,TRBV7-3,TRBD2,few,TRBJ2-1
CSAPQDQETQYF,TGCAGTGCCCCACAAGACCAAGAGACCCAGTACTTC,TRBV20-1,-,-,TRBJ2-5
CASGFGLAGVGNTQYF,TGTGCCAGCGGATTCGGACTAGCGGGGGTAGGAAATACGCAGTATTTT,TRBV12-3/TRBV12-4,TRBD2,-,TRBJ2-3
CAISDRKRPSTDTQYF,TGTGCCATCAGTGACCGGAAGCGGCCTAGCACAGATACGCAGTATTTT,TRBV10-3,-,-,TRBJ2-3
CASSLGGNTGELFF,TGCGCCAGCAGCTTAGGCGGGAACACCGGGGAGCTGTTTTTT,TRBV5-1,-,many,TRBJ2-2
CASSEHEGGGTEAFF,TGTGCCAGCAGTGAACACGAGGGAGGGGGCACTGAAGCTTTCTTT,TRBV6-1,-,-,TRBJ1-1
CASSLAPPQETQYF,TGTGCCAGCAGCTTAGCCCCACCCCAAGAGACCCAGTACTTC,TRBV7-2,-,-,TRBJ2-5
CASSEDSGTGGRQPQHF,TGTGCCAGCAGTGAAGACTCCGGGACAGGAGGACGTCAGCCCCAGCATTTT,TRBV6-1,TRBD1,many,TRBJ1-5
CASSNDHLGVGELFF,TGTGCCAGCAGCAACGATCATCTAGGCGTCGGGGAGCTGTTTTTT,TRBV13,-,-,TRBJ2-2
CASSQVGQGYNEQFF,TGCGCCAGCAGCCAAGTCGGACAGGGTTACAATGAGCAGTTCTTC,TRBV4-1,TRBD1,few,TRBJ2-1
CASRLGTVNTGELFF,TGTGCCAGCAGGCTTGGGACAGTGAACACCGGGGAGCTGTTTTTT,TRBV6-1,TRBD1,many,TRBJ2-2
CASSLVRSSTEAFF,TGCGCCAGCAGCTTGGTCCGGTCGAGCACTGAAGCTTTCTTT,TRBV5-1,-,-,TRBJ1-1
CASRSGPRKLEAFF,TGTGCCAGCAGGTCAGGGCCGCGAAAACTTGAAGCTTTCTTT,TRBV6-1,-,few,TRBJ1-1
CSASIQNTEAFF,TGCAGTGCTAGTATCCAGAACACTGAAGCTTTCTTT,TRBV20-1,-,-,TRBJ1-1
CSASYGLPSYNEQFF,TGCAGTGCTAGTTACGGACTGCCCTCCTACAATGAGCAGTTCTTC,TRBV20-1,-,-,TRBJ2-1
CSARDSSEQFF,TGCAGTGCTAGAGATTCATCTGAGCAGTTCTTC,TRBV20-1,-,-,TRBJ2-1
CASSQGLGVLNTGELFF,TGCGCCAGCAGCCAAGGTTTGGGGGTTTTGAACACCGGGGAGCTGTTTTTT,TRBV4-1,-,few,TRBJ2-2
CASRSQGIGGQPQHF,TGTGCCAGCAGGTCACAGGGAATTGGAGGTCAGCCCCAGCATTTT,TRBV12-3/TRBV12-4,-,-,TRBJ1-5